This TCR beta chain came from a study of blood T cell repertoires in COVID-19. TCRdb's copy holds only in-frame clones and misses some; the assay was immunoSEQ multiplex PCR. Among about 330,000 clones, about nine tenths were seen once, and the ten largest hold roughly a tenth. The length of the CDR3 is 19 residues. Germline V gene lookup returns CDR1 LNHDA and CDR2 SQIVND (reference sequence). V lost 3 bases and J lost 1, with 19 bases in between. Each recovered donor of Cohort 3 presented with two negative PCRs, clearance, or symptom resolution. The receptor's source is a young woman who had recovered from COVID-19. The rearrangement links TRBV19 to TRBJ2-6; D is uncertain. The sequenced material came from PBMCs or T cells enriched from blood (not recorded which). The CDR3 DNA sequence: TGTGCCAGTAGTATGGGTCATCCCCCCTCAGGTTCTGGGGCCAACGTCCTGACTTTC. It encodes CASSMGHPPSGSGANVLTF.